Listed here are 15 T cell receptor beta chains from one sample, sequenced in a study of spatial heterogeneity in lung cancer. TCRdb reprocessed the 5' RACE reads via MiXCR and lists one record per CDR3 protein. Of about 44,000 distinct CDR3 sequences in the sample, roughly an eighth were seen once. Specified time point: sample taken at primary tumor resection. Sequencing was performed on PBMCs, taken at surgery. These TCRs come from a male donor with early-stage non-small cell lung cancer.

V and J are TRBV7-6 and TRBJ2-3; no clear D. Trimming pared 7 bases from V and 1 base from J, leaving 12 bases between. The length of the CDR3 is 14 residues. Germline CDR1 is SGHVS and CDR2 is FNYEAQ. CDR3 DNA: TGTGCCAGCACCGCCCATGTAGGCACAGATACGCAGTATTTT. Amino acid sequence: CASTAHVGTDTQYF.

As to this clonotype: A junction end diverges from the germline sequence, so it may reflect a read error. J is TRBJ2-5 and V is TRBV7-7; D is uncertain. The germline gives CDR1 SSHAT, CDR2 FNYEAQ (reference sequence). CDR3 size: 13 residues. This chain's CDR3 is CASSLVVAETQYF. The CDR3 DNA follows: TGTGCTAGCAGCTTAGTGGTAGCAGAGACCCAGTACTTC.

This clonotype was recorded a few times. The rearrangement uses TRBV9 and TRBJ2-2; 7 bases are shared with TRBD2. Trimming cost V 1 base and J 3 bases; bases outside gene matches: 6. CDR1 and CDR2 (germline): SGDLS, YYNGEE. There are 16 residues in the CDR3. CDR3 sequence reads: CASSVTAGEYTGELFF. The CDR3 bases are TGTGCCAGCAGCGTAACTGCGGGAGAGTACACCGGGGAGCTGTTTTTT.

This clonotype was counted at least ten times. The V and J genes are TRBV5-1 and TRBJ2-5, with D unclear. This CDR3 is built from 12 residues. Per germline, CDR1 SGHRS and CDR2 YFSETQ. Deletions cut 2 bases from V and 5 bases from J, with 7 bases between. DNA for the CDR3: TGCGCCAGCAGCTTCGGCAGGGAGACCCAGTACTTC. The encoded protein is CASSFGRETQYF.

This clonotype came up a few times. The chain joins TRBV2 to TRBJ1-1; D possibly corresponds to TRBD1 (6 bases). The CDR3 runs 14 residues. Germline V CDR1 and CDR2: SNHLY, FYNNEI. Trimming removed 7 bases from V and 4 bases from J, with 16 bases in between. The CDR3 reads CASKKNGGGTEAFF. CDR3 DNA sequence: TGTGCCAGCAAGAAGAATGGAGGGGGCACTGAAGCTTTCTTT.

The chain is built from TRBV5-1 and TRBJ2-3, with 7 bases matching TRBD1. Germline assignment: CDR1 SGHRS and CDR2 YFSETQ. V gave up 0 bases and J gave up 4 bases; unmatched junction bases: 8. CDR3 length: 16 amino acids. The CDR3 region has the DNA TGCGCCAGCAGCTTGGATCTGACAGGGAACGCAGATACGCAGTATTTT. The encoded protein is CASSLDLTGNADTQYF. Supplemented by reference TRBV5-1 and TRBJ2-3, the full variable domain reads KAGVTQTPRYLIKTRGQQVTLSCSPISGHRSVSWYQQTPGQGLQFLFEYFSETQRNKGNFPGRFSGRQFSNSRSEMNVSTLELGDSALYLCASSLDLTGNADTQYFGPGTRLTVL.

The CDR3 is CASSPPSLPQETQYF. The CDR3 DNA reads TGTGCCAGCTCACCACCGTCCCTTCCCCAAGAGACCCAGTACTTC. This chain uses TRBV18 with TRBJ2-5, with unresolved D. The CDR3 runs 15 residues. CDR1 KGHSH and CDR2 LQKENI come from the germline V gene. Trimming pared 0 bases from V and 1 base from J, leaving 9 bases between.

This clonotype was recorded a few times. The CDR3 nucleotides are TGCGCCAGCAGCCTGGCGGGGGGGGCCGGGGAGCTGTTTTTT. Translating gives CASSLAGGAGELFF. This chain uses TRBV4-3 with TRBJ2-2; 9 bases are a match to TRBD2. Germline CDR1 LGHNA, CDR2 YSLEER. The CDR3 covers 14 residues. The V gene end was trimmed by 4 bases and the J gene end by 6 bases; junction bases not matched to a gene: 3.

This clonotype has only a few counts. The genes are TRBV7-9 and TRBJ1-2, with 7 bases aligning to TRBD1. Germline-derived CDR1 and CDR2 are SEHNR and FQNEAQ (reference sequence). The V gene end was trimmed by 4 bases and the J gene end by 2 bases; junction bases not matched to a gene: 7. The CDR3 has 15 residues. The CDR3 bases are TGTGCCAGCAGCTCCCCGACAGGGCTCAACTATGGCTACACCTTC. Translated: CASSSPTGLNYGYTF.

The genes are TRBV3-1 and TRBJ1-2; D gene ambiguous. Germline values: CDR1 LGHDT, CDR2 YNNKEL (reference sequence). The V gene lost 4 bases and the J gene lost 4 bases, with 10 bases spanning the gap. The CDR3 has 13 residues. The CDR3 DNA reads TGTGCCAGCAGCCCGCCGACGGGCTATGGCTACACCTTC. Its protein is CASSPPTGYGYTF.

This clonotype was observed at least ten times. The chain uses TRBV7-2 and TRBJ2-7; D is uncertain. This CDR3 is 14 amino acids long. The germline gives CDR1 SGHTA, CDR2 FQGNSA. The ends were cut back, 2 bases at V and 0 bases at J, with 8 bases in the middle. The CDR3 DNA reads TGTGCCAGCAGCTTAAACCCAGTCTCCTACGAGCAGTACTTC. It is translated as CASSLNPVSYEQYF.

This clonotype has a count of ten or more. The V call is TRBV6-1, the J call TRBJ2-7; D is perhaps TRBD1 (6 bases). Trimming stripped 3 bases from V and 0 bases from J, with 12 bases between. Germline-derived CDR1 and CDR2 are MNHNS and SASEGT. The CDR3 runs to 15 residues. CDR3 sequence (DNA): TGTGCCAGCAGTGATGTAGGACAGATCTCCTACGAGCAGTACTTC. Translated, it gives CASSDVGQISYEQYF.

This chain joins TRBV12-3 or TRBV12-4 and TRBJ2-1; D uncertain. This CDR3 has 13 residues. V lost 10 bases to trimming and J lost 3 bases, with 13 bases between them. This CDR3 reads CATTRVFYNEQFF. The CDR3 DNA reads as TGTGCCACCACGCGCGTCTTCTACAATGAGCAGTTCTTC.

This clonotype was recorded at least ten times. The CDR3 nucleotides read TGTGCCAGCAGTTTATACGGCCCGGGAGCTTTCTTT. This codes for CASSLYGPGAFF. The V gene is TRBV28, the J gene TRBJ1-1; no clear D. V was pared by 1 base and J by 10 bases, with 10 bases between. CDR1 MDHEN and CDR2 SYDVKM come from the germline V gene. This CDR3 contains 12 residues.

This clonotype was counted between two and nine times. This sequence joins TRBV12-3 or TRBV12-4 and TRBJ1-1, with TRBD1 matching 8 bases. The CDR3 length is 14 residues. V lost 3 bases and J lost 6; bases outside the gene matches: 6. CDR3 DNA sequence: TGTGCCAGCAGTTTGGTACAGGGGGGCGCTGAAGCTTTCTTT. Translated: CASSLVQGGAEAFF.